These T cell receptor beta chains were read from a single sample in a study of blood T cell repertoires in COVID-19. Only in-frame clones appear in the TCRdb table, and some are missing; sequencing was by immunoSEQ multiplex PCR. Of about 110,000 clones listed, around three quarters are singletons. Source material: peripheral blood. The receptors stem from a human donor in a cohort sampled during active or convalescent COVID-19. Both conserved end residues are part of each CDR3. Fields, in order: J gene, V gene, clone size, D gene, CDR3 protein, CDR3 DNA. The D gene is left open where the match is weak. The size field is filled for only some rows; it gives once, few, many or a size class.

>TRBJ1-5|TRBV19|.|TRBD1
CASSGGQGASLNQPQHF
TGTGCCAGTAGTGGGGGACAGGGGGCTTCTTTGAATCAGCCCCAGCATTTT
>TRBJ2-2|TRBV18|.|TRBD1
CASSPRQGSNTGELFF
TGTGCCAGCTCACCACGACAGGGGTCGAACACCGGGGAGCTGTTTTTT
>TRBJ2-5|TRBV9|.|TRBD2
CASSVVGLAQETQYF
TGTGCCAGCAGCGTAGTTGGACTAGCTCAAGAGACCCAGTACTTC
>TRBJ2-7|TRBV19|.|TRBD2
CASSSRLASPYEQYF
TGTGCCAGTAGTAGTAGACTAGCTTCTCCATACGAGCAGTACTTC
>TRBJ1-3|TRBV28|.|TRBD1
CASSWTGSGNTIYF
TGTGCCAGCAGCTGGACAGGGTCTGGAAACACCATATATTTT
>TRBJ2-7|TRBV7-2|.|TRBD2
CASSLGASGSSSYEQYF
TGTGCCAGCAGCTTGGGGGCTAGCGGGTCTAGCTCCTACGAGCAGTACTTC
>TRBJ1-2|TRBV2|.|TRBD1
CASRGTGEYGYTF
TGTGCCAGCAGGGGGACAGGGGAGTATGGCTACACCTTC
>TRBJ2-3|TRBV7-2|few|TRBD2
CASSLGSGGAADTQYF
TGTGCCAGCAGCCTAGGGAGCGGGGGGGCTGCGGATACGCAGTATTTT
>TRBJ2-7|TRBV28|.|.
CASMLATIYEQYF
TGTGCCAGCATGCTAGCGACGATCTACGAGCAGTACTTC
>TRBJ1-5|TRBV7-6|.|.
CASSLGTVNSNQPQHF
TGTGCCAGCAGCTTAGGGACTGTTAATAGCAATCAGCCCCAGCATTTT
>TRBJ1-2|TRBV6-5|.|.
CASSYRARANYGYTF
TGTGCCAGCAGTTATCGAGCGAGAGCTAACTATGGCTACACCTTC
>TRBJ1-1|TRBV28|few|.
CASSPTGHTEAFF
TGTGCCAGCAGCCCTACAGGGCACACTGAAGCTTTCTTT
>TRBJ2-3|TRBV9|.|TRBD2
CASSLRTSGVGDTQYF
TGTGCCAGCAGCTTGAGGACTAGCGGGGTTGGGGATACGCAGTATTTT
>TRBJ1-3|TRBV4-1|once|TRBD1
CASSQQTGVNPSGNTIYF
TGCGCCAGCAGCCAACAGACAGGGGTCAACCCCTCTGGAAACACCATATATTTT
>TRBJ2-3|TRBV18|.|.
CASSPPSGVGDTQYF
TGTGCCAGCTCACCACCCAGCGGAGTGGGAGATACGCAGTATTTT
>TRBJ1-3|TRBV5-1|.|TRBD1
CASSSGGQVNTIYF
TGCGCCAGCAGCTCAGGGGGTCAAGTAAACACCATATATTTT
>TRBJ1-4|TRBV27|.|TRBD1
CASSLTRDSNEKLFF
TGTGCCAGCAGTTTGACCCGGGACAGTAATGAAAAACTGTTTTTT
>TRBJ2-3|TRBV9|.|.
CASSVVPGTDTQYF
TGTGCCAGCAGCGTAGTTCCGGGGACAGATACGCAGTATTTT
>TRBJ2-7|TRBV27|.|.
CASSLRTGTYEQYF
TGTGCCAGCAGTTTACGGACGGGAACCTACGAGCAGTACTTC
>TRBJ2-1|TRBV2|many|.
CASCEHSEQFF
TGTGCCAGCTGCGAGCACAGCGAGCAGTTCTTC
>TRBJ1-4|TRBV5-1|.|TRBD1
CASSPDDRVEKLFF
TGCGCCAGCAGCCCCGACGACAGGGTCGAAAAACTGTTTTTT
>TRBJ2-2|TRBV5-6|few|.
CASSLSVPGELFF
TGTGCCAGCAGCTTGTCGGTGCCCGGGGAGCTGTTTTTT
>TRBJ1-5|TRBV2|.|TRBD1
CASTTGDGNQPQHF
TGTGCCAGCACTACAGGGGATGGCAATCAGCCCCAGCATTTT
>TRBJ2-3|TRBV7-2|.|.
CASSDGGTDTQYF
TGTGCCAGCAGCGACGGGGGCACAGATACGCAGTATTTT